The 9 T cell receptor beta chains below come from one sample, sequenced in a study of cytomegalovirus exposure and HLA in healthy donors. The repertoire was sequenced with immunoSEQ multiplex PCR; TCRdb's copy has only in-frame clones and lacks some. This sample has about 140,000 clones, with around 88% found just once. The material sequenced was PBMCs. All receptors derive from a woman between 18 and 29 years old in good health and CMV-seropositive.

The chain employs TRBV28 and TRBJ2-3; weak D call: TRBD1 (5 bases). Between the trimmed V and J ends, which lost 8 bases and 6 bases, there was a span of 15 bases. The germline V gene encodes CDR1 MDHEN and CDR2 SYDVKM. CDR3 length: 13 amino acids. The CDR3 bases are TGTGCCAGCCGACGACAGATCGGCGATACGCAGTATTTT. Its protein product is CASRRQIGDTQYF. The full variable domain, rest sourced from reference TRBV28 and TRBJ2-3, is DVKVTQSSRYLVKRTGEKVFLECVQDMDHENMFWYRQDPGLGLRLIYFSYDVKMKEKGDIPEGYSVSREKKERFSLILESASTNQTSMYLCASRRQIGDTQYFGPGTRLTVL.

The chain joins TRBV25-1 to TRBJ2-1; the match to TRBD2 covers 9 bases. V shed 3 bases, J shed 7 bases, and the junction held 13 bases outside the gene matches. Per germline, CDR1 MGHDK and CDR2 SYGVNS. The CDR3 consists of 17 residues. The CDR3 reads CASSDSPLAGVKNEQFF. For the CDR3, the DNA is TGTGCCAGCAGTGACTCGCCGTTAGCGGGAGTCAAGAATGAGCAGTTCTTC.

CDR3 sequence (DNA): TGTGCCAGCACGGGGTCTCAAGAGACCCAGTACTTC. This encodes CASTGSQETQYF. The V and J genes are TRBV2 and TRBJ2-5; a weak D match, TRBD2 (5 bases). Germline V gene data show CDR1 as SNHLY and CDR2 as FYNNEI. CDR3 length equals 12 residues. V lost 7 bases and J lost 2, with 8 bases in between.

This chain joins TRBV5-6 and TRBJ2-3, with 10 bases matching TRBD2. The V and J ends lost 6 bases and 5 bases, in that order; junction bases with no gene match: 15. Germline values: CDR1 SGHDT, CDR2 YYEEEE. This CDR3 region has 17 residues. The CDR3 DNA sequence: TGTGCCAGCATCCCCACTCCGGGACTAGCGTTAGAAGATACGCAGTATTTT. Amino acids: CASIPTPGLALEDTQYF.

V gene TRBV27 combines with J gene TRBJ2-1, with TRBD2 matching over 12 bases. The CDR3 spans 17 residues. Germline loops: CDR1 MNHEY, CDR2 SMNVEV (reference sequence). V was pared by 5 bases and J by 4 bases, with 9 bases of the junction left unmatched. This chain's CDR3 is CASSPGTSGYAYNEQFF. DNA of the CDR3: TGTGCCAGCAGTCCCGGGACTAGCGGGTACGCGTACAATGAGCAGTTCTTC.

This rearrangement joins TRBV6-4 to TRBJ1-5; a weak D match, TRBD1 (6 bases). This CDR3 has 13 amino acids. V gave up 3 bases and J gave up 6 bases, with 9 bases separating them. CDR1 is MRHNA, CDR2 SNTAGT, per germline. CDR3 nucleotides: TGTGCCAGCAGTGAACAGGGCGGTCAGCCCCAGCATTTT. This gives the protein CASSEQGGQPQHF.

This sequence joins TRBV15 and TRBJ1-1; a possible D gene is TRBD1 (6 bases). Looked up from germline, CDR1 is LNHNV and CDR2 is YYDKDF (reference sequence). V shed 7 bases and J shed 0 bases, with 12 bases lying between them. CDR3 size: 14 residues. The CDR3 nucleotides read TGTGCCACCAAGCTGACAGGCATGAACACTGAAGCTTTCTTT. Amino acid sequence: CATKLTGMNTEAFF.

CDR3 residues: CASPGQTKAFF. CDR3 coding DNA: TGTGCCAGCCCGGGACAGACGAAAGCTTTCTTT. This sequence joins TRBV2 and TRBJ1-1; TRBD1 matches 7 bases. This CDR3 has 11 amino acids. Germline assignment: CDR1 SNHLY and CDR2 FYNNEI. V trimming: 8 bases; J trimming: 9 bases; junction bases outside the gene matches: 6.

The count of this clone is one. The chain combines TRBV6-6 with TRBJ1-2, with 7 bases identical to TRBD1. This CDR3 is 12 amino acids long. Germline-derived CDR1 and CDR2 are MNHNY and SVGAGI (reference sequence). After removal of 5 bases from V and 4 bases from J, the junction contained 1 base not matched to a gene. The CDR3 region is CASSTGVYGYTF. In DNA form, the CDR3 reads TGTGCCAGCAGTACAGGGGTCTATGGCTACACCTTC.